This is a list of T cell receptor beta chains from one sample in a study of spatial heterogeneity in lung cancer. Using its own MiXCR run on the 5' RACE reads, TCRdb lists one record per CDR3 protein. The sample consists of around 24,000 distinct CDR3 sequences, roughly 6.9% of them appearing once. The sample in question was PBMCs, obtained at surgery. The receptors shown here come from a male donor with early-stage non-small cell lung cancer. Both conserved end residues are part of each CDR3. A D gene is named only where the DNA matches it firmly. For some rows the clone size is stated as once, few or many, or as a class when expanded; others skip it.

TRBV4-1	TRBJ2-5	NA	medium-sized	16	CASSLLEAPGSETQYF	TGCGCCAGCAGCCTCCTGGAGGCGCCGGGGAGCGAGACCCAGTACTTC
TRBV7-2	TRBJ1-2	NA	many	15	CASSFYWGANYGYTF	TGTGCCAGCAGCTTCTACTGGGGGGCTAACTATGGCTACACCTTC
TRBV18	TRBJ2-3	TRBD2	few	17	CASSPPAGGGGTDTQYF	TGTGCCAGCTCACCACCGGCGGGGGGTGGCGGCACAGATACGCAGTATTTT
TRBV28	TRBJ1-2	NA	many	11	CASSFDYGYTF	TGTGCCAGCAGTTTTGACTATGGCTACACCTTC
TRBV7-7	TRBJ1-4	NA	NA	15	CASSFRGFGNEKLFF	TGTGCCAGCAGCTTCCGGGGATTCGGTAATGAAAAACTGTTTTTT
TRBV5-6	TRBJ2-4	TRBD1	many	11	CASSLQGAQYF	TGTGCCAGCAGCCTGCAGGGGGCACAGTACTTC
TRBV7-9	TRBJ2-3	TRBD2	NA	16	CASNPLAGGLTDTQYF	TGTGCCAGCAACCCACTAGCGGGGGGTCTCACAGATACGCAGTATTTT
TRBV13	TRBJ2-7	NA	many	14	CASSWIETRDEQYF	TGTGCCAGCAGTTGGATCGAGACTAGAGACGAGCAGTACTTC
TRBV4-1	TRBJ1-2	NA	many	14	CASSQPDSLWGYTF	TGCGCCAGCAGCCAACCAGACAGCCTTTGGGGCTACACCTTC
TRBV12-3/TRBV12-4	TRBJ2-5	NA	many	14	CASSPTLGGETQYF	TGTGCCAGCAGTCCCACACTAGGCGGAGAGACCCAGTACTTC
TRBV6-1	TRBJ1-1	NA	many	14	CASSERGGRTEAFF	TGTGCCAGCAGTGAAAGGGGAGGTCGGACTGAAGCTTTCTTT
TRBV20-1	TRBJ2-7	TRBD2	many	14	CSAELAGGSYEQYF	TGCAGTGCTGAGCTAGCGGGAGGTTCCTACGAGCAGTACTTC
TRBV7-8	TRBJ1-3	NA	few	14	CASSLARSGNTIYF	TGTGCCAGCAGCTTAGCGCGGTCCGGAAACACCATATATTTT
TRBV20-1	TRBJ2-3	TRBD2	many	14	CSAGGSGTTDTQYF	TGCAGTGCGGGAGGGAGTGGCACCACAGATACGCAGTATTTT
TRBV18	TRBJ1-1	NA	few	15	CASSPKGQSGTEAFF	TGTGCCAGCTCACCAAAGGGACAATCTGGCACTGAAGCTTTCTTT
TRBV3-1	TRBJ2-5	NA	medium-sized	14	CASSLMGVRETQYF	TGTGCCAGCAGCCTTATGGGAGTTAGGGAGACCCAGTACTTC
TRBV12-3/TRBV12-4	TRBJ2-1	TRBD1	many	17	CASRVGRGQTVYNEQFF	TGTGCCAGCAGGGTCGGTAGGGGACAGACCGTCTACAATGAGCAGTTCTTC
TRBV19	TRBJ2-1	NA	few	14	CASSISGSYNEQFF	TGTGCCAGTAGCATTAGCGGTTCCTACAATGAGCAGTTCTTC
TRBV20-1	TRBJ2-5	NA	NA	14	CSASVLADQETQYF	TGCAGTGCTAGCGTACTAGCAGACCAAGAGACCCAGTACTTC
TRBV28	TRBJ2-7	TRBD2	many	15	CASSPGTSGRREQYF	TGTGCCAGCAGTCCCGGGACTAGCGGGAGAAGGGAGCAGTACTTC
TRBV7-2	TRBJ1-3	NA	many	14	CASRSPSSGNTIYF	TGTGCCAGCCGGAGCCCGAGCTCTGGAAACACCATATATTTT
TRBV6-5	TRBJ2-2	NA	many	12	CASRRDSGELFF	TGTGCCAGCAGGCGGGACAGCGGGGAGCTGTTTTTT
TRBV20-1	TRBJ2-1	TRBD2	many	14	CSAPSGGYYNEQFF	TGCAGTGCCCCTAGCGGGGGGTACTACAATGAGCAGTTCTTC
TRBV20-1	TRBJ1-1	TRBD1	NA	14	CSATGQAMNTEAFF	TGCAGTGCGACGGGACAGGCTATGAACACTGAAGCTTTCTTT
TRBV28	TRBJ2-3	NA	medium-sized	14	CASTPGGLTDTQYF	TGTGCCAGCACCCCGGGGGGCCTCACAGATACGCAGTATTTT
TRBV5-1	TRBJ2-7	TRBD1	few	14	CASSFGQGASEQYF	TGCGCCAGCAGCTTCGGACAGGGGGCCTCCGAGCAGTACTTC
TRBV28	TRBJ1-1	NA	NA	13	CASSPGPGTEAFF	TGTGCCAGCAGCCCAGGACCAGGCACTGAAGCTTTCTTT
TRBV14	TRBJ2-7	NA	NA	13	CASSSRGIHVQYF	TGTGCCAGCAGCTCAAGGGGGATCCACGTGCAGTACTTC
TRBV27	TRBJ2-5	NA	many	12	CASSLLGETQYF	TGTGCCAGCAGTTTATTAGGAGAGACCCAGTACTTC
TRBV4-2	TRBJ2-7	NA	many	15	CASTEDETSSYEQYF	TGTGCCAGCACCGAGGATGAGACTAGTTCGTACGAGCAGTACTTC
TRBV7-2	TRBJ2-2	NA	NA	12	CASSLARGELFF	TGTGCCAGCAGCTTAGCGCGGGGGGAGCTGTTTTTT
TRBV2	TRBJ1-5	NA	NA	14	CASSADTSIDPQHF	TGTGCCAGCAGTGCGGACACTTCAATCGATCCCCAGCATTTT
TRBV20-1	TRBJ1-6	NA	medium-sized	15	CSAQEQGDYNSPLHF	TGCAGTGCGCAAGAACAGGGTGACTATAATTCACCCCTCCACTTT
TRBV28	TRBJ2-1	NA	many	14	CASSFSGAYNEQFF	TGTGCCAGCAGTTTCTCGGGAGCCTACAATGAGCAGTTCTTC
TRBV10-1	TRBJ1-1	NA	many	17	CASSESPDRTAITEAFF	TGCGCCAGCAGTGAGTCCCCAGACCGCACTGCCATCACTGAAGCTTTCTTT
TRBV9	TRBJ2-1	NA	once	16	CASSVGLSSSYNEQFF	TGTGCCAGCAGCGTGGGTCTGAGCAGCTCCTACAATGAGCAGTTCTTC
TRBV7-9	TRBJ2-2	NA	few	11	CASSESRELFF	TGTGCCAGCAGCGAGAGTAGGGAGCTGTTTTTT
TRBV29-1	TRBJ2-5	TRBD1	many	13	CSGSRGPQETQYF	TGCAGCGGCTCCAGGGGGCCCCAAGAGACCCAGTACTTC
TRBV2	TRBJ1-1	NA	NA	12	CASSELNTEAFF	TGTGCCAGCAGTGAACTGAACACTGAAGCTTTCTTT
TRBV28	TRBJ1-5	TRBD1	many	16	CASSFPYDRDYQPQHF	TGTGCCAGCAGTTTTCCCTACGACAGGGACTATCAGCCCCAGCATTTT
TRBV18	TRBJ2-7	TRBD2	many	14	CASSPSGYSYEQYF	TGTGCCAGCTCCCCTAGCGGCTACTCCTACGAGCAGTACTTC
TRBV12-5	TRBJ1-5	NA	NA	14	CASGLGGPNQPQHF	TGTGCTAGTGGTTTGGGTGGGCCCAATCAGCCCCAGCATTTT
TRBV14	TRBJ2-3	TRBD2	NA	16	CASSQGVAGYTDTQYF	TGTGCCAGCAGCCAAGGAGTAGCGGGGTACACAGATACGCAGTATTTT
TRBV6-6	TRBJ1-2	NA	few	13	CASTTGVGYGYTF	TGTGCCAGCACGACAGGTGTCGGCTATGGCTACACCTTC
TRBV18	TRBJ1-2	NA	many	16	CASSPFGQSTGYGYTF	TGTGCCAGCTCACCATTCGGACAGTCCACGGGCTATGGCTACACCTTC
TRBV28	TRBJ2-7	NA	many	15	CASRLYGRGFDEQYF	TGTGCCAGCAGGCTATACGGGAGAGGGTTTGACGAGCAGTACTTC
TRBV6-1	TRBJ1-5	TRBD1	NA	17	CASTFGRGRVGNQPQHF	TGTGCCAGCACTTTCGGCAGGGGGCGAGTGGGCAATCAGCCCCAGCATTTT
TRBV6-6	TRBJ2-3	TRBD2	NA	16	CASSYRAGGPIDTQYF	TGTGCCAGCAGTTACCGAGCGGGAGGGCCAATAGATACGCAGTATTTT
TRBV9	TRBJ2-3	NA	many	16	CASSPVKGVAVDTQYF	TGTGCCAGCAGCCCCGTGAAGGGGGTAGCGGTGGATACGCAGTATTTT
TRBV3-1	TRBJ1-5	NA	many	14	CASSQLGGNQPQHF	TGTGCCAGCAGCCAACTAGGAGGGAATCAGCCCCAGCATTTT
TRBV5-1	TRBJ1-1	TRBD1	many	16	CASSLAGTGANTEAFF	TGCGCCAGCAGCCTCGCCGGGACAGGGGCCAACACTGAAGCTTTCTTT
TRBV5-6	TRBJ1-6	NA	NA	16	CASSWDQLLEISPLHF	TGTGCCAGCAGCTGGGACCAACTACTTGAAATTTCACCCCTCCACTTT